This TCR beta chain was documented in a study of CD8 T cells in ankylosing spondylitis. General study results and limits: In peripheral blood, disease-linked CD8+ clones occurred at relatively low frequencies. It was reported that disease-linked clones were significantly enriched in matched ankylosing spondylitis synovial fluid. There was a TCR beta motif, made of roughly eight highly homologous variants, that appeared characteristic of ankylosing spondylitis blood.

Using quantitative 5'-RACE with molecular barcodes, the authors made TCR beta libraries. TCRdb fed the 5' RACE reads into MiXCR, producing one record per CDR3 protein. The sample shows about 800,000 distinct CDR3 sequences, approximately 12% of them seen only once. This clonotype turned up a few times. The antigen is unknown. The germline V gene has CDR1 DFQATT and CDR2 SNEGSKA (reference sequence). The CDR3 is 13 residues long. V lost 6 bases and J lost 0; bases outside the gene matches: 3. Sequencing was performed on blood, either unsorted or a sorted T cell fraction (not recorded which). The chain employs TRBV20-1 and TRBJ2-3, with TRBD2 matching 7 bases. This receptor was taken from a male donor with ankylosing spondylitis. The CDR3: CSAQRGSTDTQYF. CDR3 sequence (DNA): TGCAGTGCGCAGCGGGGTAGCACAGATACGCAGTATTTT.